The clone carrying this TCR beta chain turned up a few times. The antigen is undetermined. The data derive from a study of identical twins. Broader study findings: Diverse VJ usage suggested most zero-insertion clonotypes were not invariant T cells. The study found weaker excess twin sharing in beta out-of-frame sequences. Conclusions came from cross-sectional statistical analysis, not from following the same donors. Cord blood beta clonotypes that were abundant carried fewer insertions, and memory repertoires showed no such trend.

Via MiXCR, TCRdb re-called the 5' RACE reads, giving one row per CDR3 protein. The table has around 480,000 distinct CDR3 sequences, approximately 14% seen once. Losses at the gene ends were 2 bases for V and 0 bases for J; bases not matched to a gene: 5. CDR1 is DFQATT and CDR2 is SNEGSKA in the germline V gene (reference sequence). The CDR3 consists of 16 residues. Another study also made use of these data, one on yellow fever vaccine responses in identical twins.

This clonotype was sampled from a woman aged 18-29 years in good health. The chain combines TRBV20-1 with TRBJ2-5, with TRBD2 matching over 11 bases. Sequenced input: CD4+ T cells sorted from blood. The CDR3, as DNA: TGCAGTGCTAGATTAACTAGCGGGGGCTACCAAGAGACCCAGTACTTC. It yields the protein CSARLTSGGYQETQYF.